The source of this T cell receptor beta chain is a study of OX40 agonist ivuxolimab in advanced cancers. Germline CDR1 reads PRHDT; CDR2 reads FYEKMQ (reference sequence). With 1 base removed from V and 3 bases from J, the gap between germline ends came to 10 bases. The CDR3 covers 14 residues. Generated by immunoSEQ multiplex PCR, the TCRdb table keeps only in-frame clones and is missing some. This table holds around 84,000 clones, 85% to 95% found once. The TCR was taken from an adult with an advanced solid tumor such as melanoma, head and neck, liver or kidney cancer. The V call is TRBV13, the J call TRBJ2-7; no firm D call. The specimen comprised CD4+ or CD8+ T cells sorted from blood, sampled in a trial of the OX40 agonist ivuxolimab. CDR3 residues: CASSLAGAGYEQYF. As DNA, the CDR3 is TGTGCCAGCAGCTTAGCGGGCGCAGGCTACGAGCAGTACTTC.